This note documents a single T cell receptor beta chain sequence. The antigen is unknown. The naive CD8 fraction comprised CD45RO-negative cells positively selected for CCR7 and excluded terminally differentiated effector memory CD45RA+ cells. The donors were adults (healthy and HIV-negative) with no recent acute infections or vaccinations. This entry is derived from a study of shared clonotypes between healthy human individuals. Study results and limitations: An expected dependence of interdonor clonotype sharing on sequencing depth was noted.

CDR1 and CDR2 (germline): SNHLY, FYNNEI. Trimming took 4 bases from V and 4 from J; bases not matched to a gene: 4. This CDR3 spans 14 amino acids. Here immunoSEQ multiplex PCR was the method, and the copy in TCRdb shows in-frame clones only, minus some. Among about 590,000 clones, roughly 95% were seen once, and the ten largest hold about 0.11%. This receptor was identified in a woman aged 25-40 years in good health. This rearrangement joins TRBV2 to TRBJ2-7; TRBD2 aligns across 10 bases. Material for sequencing was naive CD8+ T cells sorted from blood. For the CDR3, the DNA is TGTGCCAGCAGTGGGCTAGCGGGAGAATACGAGCAGTACTTC. Protein sequence: CASSGLAGEYEQYF.